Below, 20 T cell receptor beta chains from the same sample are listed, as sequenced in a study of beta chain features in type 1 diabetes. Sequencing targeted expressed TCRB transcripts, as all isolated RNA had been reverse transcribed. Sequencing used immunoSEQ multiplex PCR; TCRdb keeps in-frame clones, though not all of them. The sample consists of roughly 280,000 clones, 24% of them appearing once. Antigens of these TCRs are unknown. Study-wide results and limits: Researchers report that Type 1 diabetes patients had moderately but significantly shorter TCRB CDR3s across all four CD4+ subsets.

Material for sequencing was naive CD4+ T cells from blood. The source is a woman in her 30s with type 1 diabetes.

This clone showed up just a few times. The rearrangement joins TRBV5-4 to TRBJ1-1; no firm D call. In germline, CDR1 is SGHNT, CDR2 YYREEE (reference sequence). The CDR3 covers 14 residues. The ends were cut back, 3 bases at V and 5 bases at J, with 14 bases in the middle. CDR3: CASSSDWGGTEAFF. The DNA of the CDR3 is TGTGCCAGCAGCTCGGACTGGGGAGGTACTGAAGCTTTCTTT.

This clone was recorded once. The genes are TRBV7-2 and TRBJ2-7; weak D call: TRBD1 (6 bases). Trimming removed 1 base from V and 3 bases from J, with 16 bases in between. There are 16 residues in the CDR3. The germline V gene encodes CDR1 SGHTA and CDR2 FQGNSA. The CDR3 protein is CASSLDRYRARYEQYF. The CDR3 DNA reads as TGTGCCAGCAGCTTAGATCGGTACAGGGCCCGCTACGAGCAGTACTTC.

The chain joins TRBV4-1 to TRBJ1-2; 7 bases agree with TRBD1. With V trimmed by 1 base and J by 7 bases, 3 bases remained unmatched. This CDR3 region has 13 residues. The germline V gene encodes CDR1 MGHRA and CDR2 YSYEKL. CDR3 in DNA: TGCGCCAGCAGCCAAGTTTCAGGGGGTGGCTACACCTTC. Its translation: CASSQVSGGGYTF.

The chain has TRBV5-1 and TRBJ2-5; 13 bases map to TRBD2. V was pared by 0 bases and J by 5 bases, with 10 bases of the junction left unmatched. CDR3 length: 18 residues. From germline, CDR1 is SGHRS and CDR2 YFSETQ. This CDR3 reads CASSLGRTSGSYVETQYF. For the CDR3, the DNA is TGCGCCAGCAGCTTGGGGCGGACTAGCGGGAGTTATGTGGAGACCCAGTACTTC.

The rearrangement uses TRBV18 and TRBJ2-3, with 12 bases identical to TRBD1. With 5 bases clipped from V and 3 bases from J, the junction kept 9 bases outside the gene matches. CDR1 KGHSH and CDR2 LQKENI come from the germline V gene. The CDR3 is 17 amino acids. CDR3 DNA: TGTGCCAGCTCATTAACACCGGGACAGGGGGCGACAGATACGCAGTATTTT. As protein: CASSLTPGQGATDTQYF.

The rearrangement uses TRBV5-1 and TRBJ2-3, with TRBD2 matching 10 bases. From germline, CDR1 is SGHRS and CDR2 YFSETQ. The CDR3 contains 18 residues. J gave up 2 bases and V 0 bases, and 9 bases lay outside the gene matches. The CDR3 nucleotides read TGCGCCAGCAGCTTGGTTTGGGCTAGCGGGGGATCCACAGATACGCAGTATTTT. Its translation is CASSLVWASGGSTDTQYF.

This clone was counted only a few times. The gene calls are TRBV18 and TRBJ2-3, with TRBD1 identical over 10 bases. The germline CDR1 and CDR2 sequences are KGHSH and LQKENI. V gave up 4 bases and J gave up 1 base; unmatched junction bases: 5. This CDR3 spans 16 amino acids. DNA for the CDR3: TGTGCCAGCTCACAAAGGACAGGGGGTCGCACAGATACGCAGTATTTT. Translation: CASSQRTGGRTDTQYF.

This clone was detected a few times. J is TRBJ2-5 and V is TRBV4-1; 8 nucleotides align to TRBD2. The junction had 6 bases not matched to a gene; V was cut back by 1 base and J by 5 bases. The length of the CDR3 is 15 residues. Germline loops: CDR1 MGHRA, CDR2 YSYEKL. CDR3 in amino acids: CASSQVPGGGETQYF. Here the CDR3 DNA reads TGCGCCAGCAGCCAAGTCCCGGGAGGGGGTGAGACCCAGTACTTC.

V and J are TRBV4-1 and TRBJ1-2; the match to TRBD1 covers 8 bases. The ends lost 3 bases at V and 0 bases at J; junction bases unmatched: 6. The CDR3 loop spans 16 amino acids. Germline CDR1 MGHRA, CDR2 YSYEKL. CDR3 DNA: TGCGCCAGCAGCCATCCAGGGGGCGGCCCTAACTATGGCTACACCTTC. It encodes CASSHPGGGPNYGYTF.

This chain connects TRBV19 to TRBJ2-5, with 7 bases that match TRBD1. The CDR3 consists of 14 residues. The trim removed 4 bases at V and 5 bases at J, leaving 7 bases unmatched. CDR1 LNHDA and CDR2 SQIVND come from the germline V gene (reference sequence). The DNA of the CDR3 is TGTGCCAGTAGTACCGAGGGGGCGAGGGAGACCCAGTACTTC. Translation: CASSTEGARETQYF. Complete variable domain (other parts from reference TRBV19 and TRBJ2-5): DGGITQSPKYLFRKEGQNVTLSCEQNLNHDAMYWYRQDPGQGLRLIYYSQIVNDFQKGDIAEGYSVSREKKESFPLTVTSAQKNPTAFYLCASSTEGARETQYFGPGTRLLVL.

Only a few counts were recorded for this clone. CDR3 region: CASSQDTGETQYF. In nucleotides, the CDR3 is TGTGCCAGCTCACAGGACACGGGTGAGACCCAGTACTTC. The chain carries TRBV18 and TRBJ2-5, with TRBD1 as a possible D gene (5 bases). Per germline, CDR1 KGHSH and CDR2 LQKENI. Trimming took 4 bases from V and 5 from J, leaving 11 bases between them. CDR3 size: 13 residues. Full variable domain (outside the CDR3, taken from reference TRBV18 and TRBJ2-5): NAGVMQNPRHLVRRRGQEARLRCSPMKGHSHVYWYRQLPEEGLKFMVYLQKENIIDESGMPKERFSAEFPKEGPSILRIQQVVRGDSAAYFCASSQDTGETQYFGPGTRLLVL.

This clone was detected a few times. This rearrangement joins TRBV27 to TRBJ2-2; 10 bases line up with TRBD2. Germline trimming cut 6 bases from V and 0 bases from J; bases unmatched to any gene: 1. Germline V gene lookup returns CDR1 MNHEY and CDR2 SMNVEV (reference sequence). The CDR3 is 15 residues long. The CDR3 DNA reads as TGTGCCAGCAGACTAGCGGGGTCGAACACCGGGGAGCTGTTTTTT. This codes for CASRLAGSNTGELFF.

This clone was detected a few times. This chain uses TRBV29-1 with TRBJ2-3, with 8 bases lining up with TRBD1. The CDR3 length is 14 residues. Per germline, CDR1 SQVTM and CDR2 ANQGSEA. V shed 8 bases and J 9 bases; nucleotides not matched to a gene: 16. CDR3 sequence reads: CSLIQGSTGGTQYF. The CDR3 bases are TGCAGCCTAATACAGGGTTCTACAGGGGGAACGCAGTATTTT.

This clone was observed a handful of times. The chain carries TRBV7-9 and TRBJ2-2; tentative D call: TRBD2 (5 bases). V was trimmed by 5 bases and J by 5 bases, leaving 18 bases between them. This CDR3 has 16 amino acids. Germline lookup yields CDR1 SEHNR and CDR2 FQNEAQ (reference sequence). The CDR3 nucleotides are TGTGCCAGCAGCCCCGGTGGAGGAGTGAGGACCGGGGAGCTGTTTTTT. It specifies CASSPGGGVRTGELFF.

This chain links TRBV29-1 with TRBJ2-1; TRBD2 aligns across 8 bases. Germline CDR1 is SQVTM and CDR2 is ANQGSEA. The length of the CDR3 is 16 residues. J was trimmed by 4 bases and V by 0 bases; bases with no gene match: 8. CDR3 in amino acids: CSVEDRQRGSYNEQFF. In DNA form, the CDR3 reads TGCAGCGTTGAAGATCGCCAGCGGGGGTCTTACAATGAGCAGTTCTTC.

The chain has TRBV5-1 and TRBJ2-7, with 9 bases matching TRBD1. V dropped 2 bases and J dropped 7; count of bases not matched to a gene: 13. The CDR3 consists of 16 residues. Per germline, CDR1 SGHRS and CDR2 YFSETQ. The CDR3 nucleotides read TGCGCCAGCAGCTTCGCACTGGACAGGGGAGAAGGGGAGCAGTACTTC. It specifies CASSFALDRGEGEQYF.

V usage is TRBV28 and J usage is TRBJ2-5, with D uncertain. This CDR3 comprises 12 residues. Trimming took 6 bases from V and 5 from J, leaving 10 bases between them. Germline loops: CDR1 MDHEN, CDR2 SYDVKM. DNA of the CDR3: TGTGCCAGCAGCGAGCTCGGGGAGACCCAGTACTTC. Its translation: CASSELGETQYF.

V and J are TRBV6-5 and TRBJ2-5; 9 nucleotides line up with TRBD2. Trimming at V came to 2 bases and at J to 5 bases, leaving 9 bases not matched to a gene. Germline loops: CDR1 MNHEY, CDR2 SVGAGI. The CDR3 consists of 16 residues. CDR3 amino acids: CASSYSGLAGSETQYF. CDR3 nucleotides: TGTGCCAGCAGTTACAGCGGCCTAGCGGGGTCTGAGACCCAGTACTTC.

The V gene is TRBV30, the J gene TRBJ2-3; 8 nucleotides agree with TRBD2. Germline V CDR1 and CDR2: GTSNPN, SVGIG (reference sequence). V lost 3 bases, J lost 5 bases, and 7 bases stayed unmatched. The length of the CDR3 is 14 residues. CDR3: CAWSRGLAGDTQYF. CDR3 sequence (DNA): TGTGCCTGGAGCCGAGGGCTAGCGGGAGATACGCAGTATTTT.

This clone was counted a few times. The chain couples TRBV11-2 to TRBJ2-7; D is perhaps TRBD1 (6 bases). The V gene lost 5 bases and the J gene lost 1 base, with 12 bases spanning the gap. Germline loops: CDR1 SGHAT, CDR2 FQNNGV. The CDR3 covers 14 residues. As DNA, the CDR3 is TGTGCCAGCAGCGTTACCAGGGGATCCTACGAGCAGTACTTC. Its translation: CASSVTRGSYEQYF.